This is a list of T cell receptor beta chains from one sample in a study of T cells in Graves' hyperthyroidism and ophthalmopathy. MiXCR, run by TCRdb on the multiplex PCR reads, gives a single entry per CDR3 protein. The data contain hundreds of thousands of distinct CDR3 sequences, about a sixth of them singletons. Material for sequencing was blood. These receptors were obtained from a woman aged 40 to 50 with Graves' ophthalmopathy. Both conserved end residues are part of each CDR3. The D gene is left open where the match is weak. The listing skips clone size in some rows; elsewhere it reads once, few, many or a size class.

V gene	D gene	J gene	clone size	CDR3 length	CDR3 DNA	CDR3 protein
TRBV7-3	-	TRBJ2-2	many	14	TGCGCCAGCAGCCTTAGTGGTGGCACCGGGGAGCTGTTTTTT	CASSLSGGTGELFF
TRBV20-1	-	TRBJ2-3	many	13	TGCAGTGCTAGTAGGGGGGGCACAGATACGCAGTATTTT	CSASRGGTDTQYF
TRBV5-5	-	TRBJ1-4	-	14	TGTGCCAGCAGCTTGGTCGTCAGGCAAGAAAAACTGTTTTTT	CASSLVVRQEKLFF
TRBV11-2	-	TRBJ1-3	-	13	TGTGCCAGCAGCCCGCAGGGAGAGAACACCATATATTTT	CASSPQGENTIYF
TRBV7-2	-	TRBJ2-7	-	14	TGTGCCAGCAGCTTTAATGTCGTTTCCTACGAGCAGTACTTC	CASSFNVVSYEQYF
TRBV20-1	-	TRBJ2-3	many	13	TGCAGTGCTAGTGGAGATACTGGAGATACGCAGTATTTT	CSASGDTGDTQYF
TRBV5-1	TRBD1	TRBJ1-5	few	18	TGCGCCAGCAGCAAAGCAACAGGGGAACCCCTTTGGAATCAGCCCCAGCATTTT	CASSKATGEPLWNQPQHF
TRBV11-2	-	TRBJ2-1	many	14	TGTGCCAGCAGCTTAGGACCTGGGATGAATGAGCAGTTCTTC	CASSLGPGMNEQFF
TRBV6-2/TRBV6-3	-	TRBJ2-6	many	14	TGTGCCAGCTCAGACCACTCTGGGGCCAACGTCCTGACTTTC	CASSDHSGANVLTF
TRBV29-1	TRBD2	TRBJ2-2	-	13	TGCAGCGCGGGGGGGACCAACACCGGGGAGCTGTTTTTT	CSAGGTNTGELFF
TRBV20-1	-	TRBJ1-4	-	13	TGCAGTGCTAGAGGACTAACTAATGAAAAACTGTTTTTT	CSARGLTNEKLFF
TRBV7-9	-	TRBJ1-1	few	11	TGTGCCAGCAGCCCCGAAACTGAAGCTTTCTTT	CASSPETEAFF
TRBV20-1	-	TRBJ2-5	many	13	TGCAGTGCTGGACCCGGGACGGAAGAGACCCAGTACTTC	CSAGPGTEETQYF
TRBV2	-	TRBJ2-3	many	14	TGTGCCAGCAGTGAGACGGGTGGCGCAGATACGCAGTATTTT	CASSETGGADTQYF
TRBV20-1	-	TRBJ2-7	few	14	TGCAGTGCCTCGGACAGCAACACCTTATACGAGCAGTACTTC	CSASDSNTLYEQYF
TRBV6-1	TRBD1	TRBJ2-5	few	15	TGTGCCAGCGGCCCGGGGACAGGCCAGCAAGAGACCCAGTACTTC	CASGPGTGQQETQYF
TRBV9	-	TRBJ2-5	-	16	TGTGCCAGCAGCGATAAATCCGGGTCAAGGGAAGAGACCCAGTACTTC	CASSDKSGSREETQYF
TRBV18	TRBD1	TRBJ2-5	-	15	TGTGCCAGCTCAGCCGGGACAGGGTCGCAAGAGACCCAGTACTTC	CASSAGTGSQETQYF
TRBV9	TRBD2	TRBJ2-4	-	17	TGTGCCAGCAGCGTAGGGACTAGCTGGGGAGCCAAAAACATTCAGTACTTC	CASSVGTSWGAKNIQYF
TRBV2	-	TRBJ2-1	-	17	TGTGCCAGCAGTGAAGAGCCTGAGGTGGGGTTTCTCAATGAGCAGTTCTTC	CASSEEPEVGFLNEQFF
TRBV30	-	TRBJ1-1	many	13	TGTGCCTGGAGTGGGGGTGCAAACACTGAAGCTTTCTTT	CAWSGGANTEAFF
TRBV20-1	-	TRBJ2-4	-	13	TGCAGTACAATCACAAACGCCGGAAACATTCAGTACTTC	CSTITNAGNIQYF